This T cell receptor beta chain came from a study of blood T cell repertoires in COVID-19. Study-wide context: PBMCs, B-cell-depleted T cells, or T cells provided the cDNA or gDNA that made up the material.

V lost 3 bases and J 3 bases, leaving 17 bases between the germline ends. This CDR3 is built from 16 residues. Germline values: CDR1 KGHSH, CDR2 LQKENI. Enrolled during active infection, Seattle patients were then followed longitudinally. The method was immunoSEQ multiplex PCR; TCRdb's version includes in-frame clones alone and lacks a portion of them. This sample has some 48,000 clones; about nine tenths occur once, and the top ten carry roughly 2.5%. The receptor comes from a woman at least 80 years old with COVID-19, enrolled during active disease. The sample taken for sequencing was peripheral blood. The chain joins TRBV18 to TRBJ1-1, with D possibly matching TRBD1 (5 bases). As DNA, the CDR3 is TGTGCCAGCTCACCCCCCCTCGGTGGGGGGGACACTGAAGCTTTCTTT. Translated: CASSPPLGGGDTEAFF.